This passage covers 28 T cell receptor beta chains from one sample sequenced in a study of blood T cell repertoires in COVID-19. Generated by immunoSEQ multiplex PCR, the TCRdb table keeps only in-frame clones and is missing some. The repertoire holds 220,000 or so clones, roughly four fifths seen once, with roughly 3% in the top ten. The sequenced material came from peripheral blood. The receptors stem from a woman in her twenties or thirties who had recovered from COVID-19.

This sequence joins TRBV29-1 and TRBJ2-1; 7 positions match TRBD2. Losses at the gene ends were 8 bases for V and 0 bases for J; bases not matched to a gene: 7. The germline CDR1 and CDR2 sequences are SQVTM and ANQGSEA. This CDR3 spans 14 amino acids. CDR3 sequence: CSTLAASSYNEQFF. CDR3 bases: TGCAGCACCCTAGCGGCGAGCTCCTACAATGAGCAGTTCTTC.

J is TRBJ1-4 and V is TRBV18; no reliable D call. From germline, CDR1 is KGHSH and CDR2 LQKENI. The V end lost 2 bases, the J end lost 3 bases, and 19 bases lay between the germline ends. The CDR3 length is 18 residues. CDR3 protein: CASSPYAGVGRANEKLFF. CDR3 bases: TGTGCCAGCTCACCATATGCCGGGGTAGGAAGAGCTAATGAAAAACTGTTTTTT.

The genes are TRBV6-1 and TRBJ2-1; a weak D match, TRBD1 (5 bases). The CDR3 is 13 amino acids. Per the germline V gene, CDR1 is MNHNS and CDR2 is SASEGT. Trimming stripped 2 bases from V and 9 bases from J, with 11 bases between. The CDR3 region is CASSERGRGEQFF. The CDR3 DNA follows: TGTGCCAGCAGTGAAAGGGGAAGGGGTGAGCAGTTCTTC.

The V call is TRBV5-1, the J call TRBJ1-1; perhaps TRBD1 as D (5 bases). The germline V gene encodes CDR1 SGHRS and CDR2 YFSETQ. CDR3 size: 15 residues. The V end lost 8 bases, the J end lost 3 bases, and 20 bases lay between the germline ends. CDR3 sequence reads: CARQDREGEDTEAFF. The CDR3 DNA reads TGCGCCAGGCAAGACCGCGAAGGGGAAGACACTGAAGCTTTCTTT. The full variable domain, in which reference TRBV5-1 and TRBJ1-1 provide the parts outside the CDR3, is KAGVTQTPRYLIKTRGQQVTLSCSPISGHRSVSWYQQTPGQGLQFLFEYFSETQRNKGNFPGRFSGRQFSNSRSEMNVSTLELGDSALYLCARQDREGEDTEAFFGQGTRLTVV.

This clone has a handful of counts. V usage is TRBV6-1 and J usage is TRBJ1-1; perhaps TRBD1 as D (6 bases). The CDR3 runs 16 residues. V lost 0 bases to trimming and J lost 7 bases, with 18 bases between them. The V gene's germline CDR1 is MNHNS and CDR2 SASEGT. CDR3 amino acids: CASSEAIGGGTSEAFF. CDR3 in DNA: TGTGCCAGCAGTGAAGCGATCGGGGGGGGGACAAGTGAAGCTTTCTTT.

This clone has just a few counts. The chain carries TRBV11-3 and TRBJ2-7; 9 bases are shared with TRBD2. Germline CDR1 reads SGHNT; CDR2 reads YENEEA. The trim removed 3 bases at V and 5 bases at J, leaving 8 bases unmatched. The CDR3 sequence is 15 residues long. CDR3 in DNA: TGTGCCAGCAGCTTCGGTAGCGGGAGATCGCACGAGCAGTACTTC. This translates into CASSFGSGRSHEQYF.

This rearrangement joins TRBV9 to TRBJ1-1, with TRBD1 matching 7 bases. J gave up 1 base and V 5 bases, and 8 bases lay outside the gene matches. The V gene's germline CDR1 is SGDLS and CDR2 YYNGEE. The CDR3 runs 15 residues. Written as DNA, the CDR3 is TGTGCCAGCAGTCGAGCCGGGACAGCGAACACTGAAGCTTTCTTT. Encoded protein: CASSRAGTANTEAFF.

As DNA, the CDR3 is TGCAGCGTTGTAAGGACAGGGAGCTCCTACAATGAGCAGTTCTTC. Translated, it gives CSVVRTGSSYNEQFF. The chain is built from TRBV29-1 and TRBJ2-1; TRBD1 aligns across 8 bases. The germline V gene encodes CDR1 SQVTM and CDR2 ANQGSEA. The CDR3 sequence is 15 residues long. V was pared by 4 bases and J by 0 bases, with 5 bases of the junction left unmatched.

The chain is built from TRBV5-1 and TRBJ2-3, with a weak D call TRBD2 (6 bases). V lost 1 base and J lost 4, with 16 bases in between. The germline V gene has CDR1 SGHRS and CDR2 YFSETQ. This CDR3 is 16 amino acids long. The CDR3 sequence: CASSLLGEAGADTQYF. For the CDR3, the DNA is TGCGCCAGCAGCTTGCTGGGGGAGGCCGGGGCAGATACGCAGTATTTT.

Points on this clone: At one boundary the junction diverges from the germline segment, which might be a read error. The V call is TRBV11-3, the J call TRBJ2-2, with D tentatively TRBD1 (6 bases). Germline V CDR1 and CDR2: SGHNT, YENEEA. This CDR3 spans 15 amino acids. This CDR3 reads CASSLEQGNTGELFF. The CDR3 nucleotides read TGTGCCAGCAGCCTAGAACAGGGGAACACCGGGGAGCTGTTTTTT.

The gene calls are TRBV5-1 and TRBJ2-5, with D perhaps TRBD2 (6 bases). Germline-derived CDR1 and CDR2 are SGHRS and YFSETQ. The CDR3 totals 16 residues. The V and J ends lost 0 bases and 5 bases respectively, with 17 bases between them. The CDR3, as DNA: TGCGCCAGCAGCTTGGATGCGGGATCCGGTTCGGAGACCCAGTACTTC. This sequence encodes CASSLDAGSGSETQYF. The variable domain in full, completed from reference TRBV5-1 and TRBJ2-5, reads KAGVTQTPRYLIKTRGQQVTLSCSPISGHRSVSWYQQTPGQGLQFLFEYFSETQRNKGNFPGRFSGRQFSNSRSEMNVSTLELGDSALYLCASSLDAGSGSETQYFGPGTRLLVL.

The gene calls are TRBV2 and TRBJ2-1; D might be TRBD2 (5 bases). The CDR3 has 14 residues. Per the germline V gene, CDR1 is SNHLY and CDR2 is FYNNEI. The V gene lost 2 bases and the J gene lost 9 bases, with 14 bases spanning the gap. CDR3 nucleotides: TGTGCCAGCAGTGAATATAGCGTCGAAAGTGAGCAGTTCTTC. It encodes CASSEYSVESEQFF.

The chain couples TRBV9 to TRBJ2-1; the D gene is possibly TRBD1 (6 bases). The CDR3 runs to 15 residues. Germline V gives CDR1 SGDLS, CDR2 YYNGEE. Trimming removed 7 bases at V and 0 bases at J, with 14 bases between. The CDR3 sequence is CASARQDISYNEQFF. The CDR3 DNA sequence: TGTGCCAGCGCCCGACAGGACATCTCCTACAATGAGCAGTTCTTC.

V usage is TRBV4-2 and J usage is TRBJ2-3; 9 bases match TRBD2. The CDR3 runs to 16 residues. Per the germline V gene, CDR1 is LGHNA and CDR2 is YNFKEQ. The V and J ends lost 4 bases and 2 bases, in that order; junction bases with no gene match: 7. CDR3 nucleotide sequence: TGTGCCAGCAGCCCCGTAGCGGGAGCTTTCACAGATACGCAGTATTTT. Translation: CASSPVAGAFTDTQYF.

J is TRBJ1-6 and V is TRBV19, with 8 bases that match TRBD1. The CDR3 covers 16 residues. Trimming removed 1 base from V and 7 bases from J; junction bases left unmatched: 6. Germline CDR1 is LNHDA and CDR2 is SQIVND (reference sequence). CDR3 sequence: CASSIVWDRPNSPLHF. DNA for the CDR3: TGTGCCAGTAGTATAGTTTGGGACAGGCCGAATTCACCCCTCCACTTT.

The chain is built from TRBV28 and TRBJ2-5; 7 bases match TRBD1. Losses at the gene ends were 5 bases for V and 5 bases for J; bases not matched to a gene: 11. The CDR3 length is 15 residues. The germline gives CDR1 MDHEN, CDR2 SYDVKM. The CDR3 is CASSRRDRSRETQYF. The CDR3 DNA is TGTGCCAGCAGTCGCCGGGACAGATCCAGGGAGACCCAGTACTTC.

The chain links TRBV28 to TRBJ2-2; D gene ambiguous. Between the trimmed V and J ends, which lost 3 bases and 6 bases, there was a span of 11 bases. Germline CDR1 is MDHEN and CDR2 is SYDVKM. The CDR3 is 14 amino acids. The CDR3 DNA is TGTGCCAGCAGTTTGTTTAGCCCACCCGGGGAGCTGTTTTTT. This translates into CASSLFSPPGELFF.

The CDR3 reads CASSQGAGRGTEAFF. CDR3 nucleotide sequence: TGTGCCAGCTCACAAGGGGCAGGGCGGGGGACTGAAGCTTTCTTT. The V call is TRBV18, the J call TRBJ1-1; perhaps TRBD1 as D (5 bases). Germline CDR1 reads KGHSH; CDR2 reads LQKENI. The CDR3 runs 15 residues. V was shortened by 4 bases and J by 5 bases, with 17 bases between the two germline ends.

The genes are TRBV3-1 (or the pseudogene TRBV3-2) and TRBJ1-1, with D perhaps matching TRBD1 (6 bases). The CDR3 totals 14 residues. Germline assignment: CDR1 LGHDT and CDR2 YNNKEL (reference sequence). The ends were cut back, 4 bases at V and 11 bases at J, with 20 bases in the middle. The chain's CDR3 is CASSPPTGGRSAFF. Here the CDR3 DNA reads TGTGCCAGCAGCCCCCCAACGGGGGGGCGCTCGGCTTTCTTT.

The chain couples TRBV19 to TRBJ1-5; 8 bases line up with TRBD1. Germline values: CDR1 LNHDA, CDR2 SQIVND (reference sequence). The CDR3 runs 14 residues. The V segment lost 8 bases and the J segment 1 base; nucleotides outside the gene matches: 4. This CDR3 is CASARTGSNQPQHF. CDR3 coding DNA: TGTGCCAGTGCCCGGACAGGGAGCAATCAGCCCCAGCATTTT.

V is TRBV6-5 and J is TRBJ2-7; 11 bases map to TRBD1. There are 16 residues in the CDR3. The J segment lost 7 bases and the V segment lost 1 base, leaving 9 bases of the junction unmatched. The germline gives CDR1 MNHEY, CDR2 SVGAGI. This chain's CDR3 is CASSYYPRTGGGEQYF. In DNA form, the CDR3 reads TGTGCCAGCAGTTACTACCCACGGACAGGGGGCGGGGAGCAGTACTTC.

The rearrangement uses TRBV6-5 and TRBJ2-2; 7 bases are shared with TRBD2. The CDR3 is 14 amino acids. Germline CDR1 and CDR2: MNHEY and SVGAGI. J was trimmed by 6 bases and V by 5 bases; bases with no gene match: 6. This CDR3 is CASSLSGGPGELFF. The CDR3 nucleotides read TGTGCCAGCAGTCTCTCGGGGGGTCCCGGGGAGCTGTTTTTT.

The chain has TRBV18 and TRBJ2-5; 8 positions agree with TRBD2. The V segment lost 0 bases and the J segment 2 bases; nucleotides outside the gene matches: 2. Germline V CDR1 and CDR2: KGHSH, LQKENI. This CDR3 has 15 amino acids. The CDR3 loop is CASSPPSGMQETQYF. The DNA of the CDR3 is TGTGCCAGCTCACCACCTAGCGGGATGCAAGAGACCCAGTACTTC.

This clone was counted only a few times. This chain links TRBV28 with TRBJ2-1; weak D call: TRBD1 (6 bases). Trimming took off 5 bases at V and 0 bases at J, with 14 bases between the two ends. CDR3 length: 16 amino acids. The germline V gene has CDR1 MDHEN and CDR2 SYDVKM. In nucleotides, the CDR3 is TGTGCCAGCAGTATCCCAACAGGGATCTCCTACAATGAGCAGTTCTTC. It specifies CASSIPTGISYNEQFF.

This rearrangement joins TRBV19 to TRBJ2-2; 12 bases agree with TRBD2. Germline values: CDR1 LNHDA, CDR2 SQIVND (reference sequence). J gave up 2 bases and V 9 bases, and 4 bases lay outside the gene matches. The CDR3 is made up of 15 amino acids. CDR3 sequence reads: CASLLAGGNTGELFF. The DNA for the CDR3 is TGTGCCAGCCTACTAGCGGGAGGAAACACCGGGGAGCTGTTTTTT.

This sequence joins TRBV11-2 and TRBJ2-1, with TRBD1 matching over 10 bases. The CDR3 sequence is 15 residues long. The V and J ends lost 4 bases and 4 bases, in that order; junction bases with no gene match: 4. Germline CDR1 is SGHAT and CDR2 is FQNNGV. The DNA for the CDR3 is TGTGCCAGCAGCTACCGGGACAGGGGATACAATGAGCAGTTCTTC. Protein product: CASSYRDRGYNEQFF.

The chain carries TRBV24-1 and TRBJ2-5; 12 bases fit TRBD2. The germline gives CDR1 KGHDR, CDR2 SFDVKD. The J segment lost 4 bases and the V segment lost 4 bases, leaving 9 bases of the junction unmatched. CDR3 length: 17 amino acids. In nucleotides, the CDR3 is TGTGCCACCAGTGACCAGCGACTAGCGGGAGTGAGAGAGACCCAGTACTTC. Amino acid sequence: CATSDQRLAGVRETQYF.

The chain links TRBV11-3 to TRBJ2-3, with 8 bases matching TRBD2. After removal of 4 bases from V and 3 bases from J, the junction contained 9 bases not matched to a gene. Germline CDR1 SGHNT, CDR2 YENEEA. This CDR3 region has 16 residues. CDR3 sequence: CASSSRDPGGTDTQYF. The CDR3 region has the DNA TGTGCCAGCAGCTCTAGGGACCCGGGAGGGACAGATACGCAGTATTTT.